The present entry profiles one TCR beta chain with its context. A few counts support this clonotype. Its antigen specificity is not known. No much larger clone is present one base from it, and per-base qualities are unavailable. The record originates from a study of blood T cells in healthy people across ages (dated by TCRdb to about 2015). Notes on the research overall: In model experiments, template switching captured about one uniquely barcoded TCR beta cDNA molecule for every two T cells. To avoid experimental bias, donors of different ages were randomly spread across the sequencing lanes. Four age groups were formed from the donors: young (average around 15 years), middle-aged (around 41), aged (roughly 58) and long-lived (roughly 88). The study measured age-related changes in TCR beta repertoire diversity using deep sequencing normalized with unique cDNA molecular identifiers. Two additional independent replicas of 1 million unique cDNA reads from the same blood draw were analyzed for two donors (one aged 18 to 30 and one aged 80 or older).

The protocol used for the library was 5' RACE. Sequencing used an Illumina HiSeq 2500. A second PCR of roughly 7 to 11 cycles was performed with a sample-barcoded 5' primer and a J-beta primer mix. A unique molecular identifier was introduced onto each TCR beta cDNA molecule by a template-switch 5' adaptor carrying 12 random nucleotides. At least 2.5 million CDR3-containing paired-end reads were obtained from each sample. The Mint cDNA synthesis kit, primed by a TRBC-specific oligonucleotide, was used to synthesize first-strand cDNA from all RNA. Following uracil-DNA glycosylase treatment, all cDNA underwent a first 18-cycle PCR with the universal primers M1SS and BC2_uni_R. The authors' analysis ran thus. For normalization, 1 million high-quality reads were randomly selected from each sample, with every read carrying a distinct molecular identifier. Instead of being binned into consensus sequences, reads with shared molecular identifiers were discarded. MiTCR, with a Q25 quality threshold and the strictest error-elimination algorithm, was used for CDR3 identification, clonotype clustering and error correction. Lower-bound total TCR beta diversity was estimated with a nonparametric unseen species model using Euler transformation. The public sequencing data were trimmed at Q25 with fastp and processed into clonotypes with MiXCR by TCRdb, which kept only in-frame beta chains. Duplicate CDR3 protein sequences are folded into a single record with the most common DNA and genes. It is TCRdb's table, rather than the study itself, that gives the V and J calls and clone size. Counted in this sample were approximately 810,000 distinct CDR3 sequences; around 36% of them appeared once. Jointly, the top ten make up approximately 13% of the sample.

The full study reports these points: A strong correlation was found between observed TCR beta diversity and the percentage of naive T cells measured by flow cytometry. Bulk unsorted PBMC profiling prevented conclusive comparison of naive and antigen-experienced compartments. Observed TCR beta diversity per million T cells fell roughly linearly with age, and a significant reduction was already apparent by age about 36. Estimates of total diversity based on one million sequenced T cells were regarded as lower bounds and as underestimates. The CMV infection status of donors was not known, potentially confounding age-related changes in expanded clonotypes. Compared with the aged group, the long-lived group had more naive CD4+ T cells, fewer expanded clones and increased TCR diversity, a pattern suggesting age selection.

Systemically healthy Caucasian individuals from Russia, 39 in total and aged about 6 to 95 years, were included as donors. Each donor gave ten milliliters of peripheral blood, drawn into EDTA-treated Vacutainer tubes. PBMCs were isolated by Ficoll-Paque density-gradient centrifugation, with at least 6 million obtained per sample. Trizol reagent was used to extract total RNA from PBMCs, with at least 5.5 micrograms per sample. For every donor, an aliquot of PBMCs went through flow cytometry to measure the percentages of naive CD45RAhigh/CD27high T cells. CDR3 length: 16 amino acids, cysteine to phenylalanine. Only the CDR3 part of the read is kept: 48 bases, read in frame from the first base. Here V drops 7 bases and J drops 4 bases, and the junction holds 14 bases not matched to any gene. According to the germline V gene (reference sequence), CDR1 reads DFQATT and CDR2 reads SNEGSKA.

The receptor was isolated from a man between 18 and 35 years old in good health. Material for sequencing was blood. The chain joins TRBV20-1 to TRBJ2-5, with 11 central nucleotides matching TRBD2. The CDR3 protein sequence reads: CSVRPGLAGGLETQYF. The DNA reads as follows: TGCAGTGTTCGGCCCGGGCTAGCGGGGGGTCTAGAGACCCAGTACTTC.